The entry that follows covers one TCR beta chain sequence. No antigen is known for it. TEMRA cells were FACS-enriched, unlike CD8+ and CD4+ T cells, which were negatively isolated. This sample was included in a study of CD8 T cells in Susac syndrome. Study-wide findings and caveats: The study conceded that relatively few individuals underwent its TCR sequencing and HLA analysis.

After extraction with the RNeasy kit, roughly 0.5 to 1 ug of the RNA was reverse transcribed using random hexamers. TCRdb processed the immunoSEQ multiplex PCR reads anew with MiXCR; each CDR3 protein has one entry. The table lists 150,000 to 200,000 distinct CDR3 sequences, about 94% of them singletons. CDR1 and CDR2 (germline): LGHNA, YSLEER. Between the trimmed V and J ends, which lost 0 bases and 6 bases, there was a span of 9 bases. This CDR3 contains 13 residues. This sequence joins TRBV4-3 and TRBJ2-7, with D perhaps matching TRBD2 (6 bases). The sample taken for sequencing was CD4+ T cells from PBMCs. The receptor comes from a human donor with multiple sclerosis. CDR3 loop: CASSQEAGREQYF. The CDR3 DNA sequence: TGCGCCAGCAGCCAAGAAGCGGGTCGCGAGCAGTACTTC.